This TCR beta chain was captured by sequencing in a study of CD8+ T cells in alopecia areata. Overall study results and limits: Higher clonality was seen in lesional scalp than in normal scalp, especially in alopecia totalis/universalis.

Once RNA had been extracted, it was reverse transcribed into cDNA to act as the sequencing template. Repertoires were generated with immunoSEQ multiplex PCR, while TCRdb's copy carries only in-frame clones and drops some. The profile shows 3,500 to 5,000 clones, roughly two thirds of them singletons. The germline V gene has CDR1 SQVTM and CDR2 ANQGSEA. This CDR3 is built from 18 residues. The V gene end was trimmed by 2 bases and the J gene end by 2 bases; junction bases not matched to a gene: 12. On this clone: Antigen: not known.

The sequence derives from a human donor in good health. The specimen sequenced was skin. The V call is TRBV29-1, the J call TRBJ2-6, with TRBD1 identical over 7 bases. The CDR3 spells CSVELRGQDIAGANVLTF. CDR3 sequence (DNA): TGCAGCGTTGAATTACGTGGACAGGACATAGCTGGGGCCAACGTCCTGACTTTC.